Listed below are T cell receptor beta chains from one sample, sequenced in a study of blood T cell repertoires in COVID-19. Data came from immunoSEQ multiplex PCR; TCRdb stores just in-frame clones and leaves some out. The sample has some 300,000 clones, approximately 85% seen once; the top ten hold about 1%. The sequenced material came from PBMCs or T cells enriched from blood (not recorded which). The receptors here all came from a woman aged 25 to 45 who had recovered from COVID-19. CDR3s include the opening cysteine and the closing phenylalanine or tryptophan. The D gene is left open where the match is weak. Expanded clones are given a class, and other clones once, few, many or no size at all.

length: 17
size: NA
D: TRBD2
J: TRBJ2-5
V: TRBV28
DNA: TGTGCCAGCGAATCCTCCTCGGGACTAGCACGGAGAGCGACCCAGTACTTC
CDR3: CASESSSGLARRATQYF

length: 15
size: NA
D: NA
J: TRBJ1-4
V: TRBV4-3
DNA: TGCGCCAGCAGCCAAGATATGGTAGCTAATGAAAAACTGTTTTTT
CDR3: CASSQDMVANEKLFF

length: 14
size: NA
D: NA
J: TRBJ2-7
V: TRBV3-1/TRBV3-2
DNA: TGTGCCAGCAGTTCTGATACTCCCGCTTACGAGCAGTACTTC
CDR3: CASSSDTPAYEQYF

length: 13
size: once
D: NA
J: TRBJ1-4
V: TRBV10-3
DNA: TGTGCCATCAGTGGACTTGAGAAGGAAAAACTGTTTTTT
CDR3: CAISGLEKEKLFF

length: 14
size: NA
D: TRBD1
J: TRBJ1-5
V: TRBV7-9
DNA: TGTGCCAGCAGCTTCGGACAGGGGTATCAGCCCCAGCATTTT
CDR3: CASSFGQGYQPQHF

length: 11
size: NA
D: NA
J: TRBJ1-4
V: TRBV3-1/TRBV3-2
DNA: TGTGCCAGCCCTAAAAATGAAAAACTGTTTTTT
CDR3: CASPKNEKLFF

length: 15
size: NA
D: TRBD1
J: TRBJ2-1
V: TRBV28
DNA: TGTGCCAGCAGCTATACGGGACAGGCCTACAATGAGCAGTTCTTC
CDR3: CASSYTGQAYNEQFF

length: 16
size: NA
D: TRBD2
J: TRBJ2-1
V: TRBV28
DNA: TGTGCCAGCAGTTTATGGGGCGGGAGGAGAAGGGATGAGCAGTTCTTC
CDR3: CASSLWGGRRRDEQFF

length: 17
size: NA
D: TRBD2
J: TRBJ2-5
V: TRBV28
DNA: TGTGCCAGCAGTTCCCCGATCGGGGGGGGCGGACAAGAGACCCAGTACTTC
CDR3: CASSSPIGGGGQETQYF

length: 11
size: NA
D: NA
J: TRBJ1-3
V: TRBV30
DNA: TGTGCCTGGAGGAGGGGAAACACCATATATTTT
CDR3: CAWRRGNTIYF

length: 14
size: NA
D: TRBD1
J: TRBJ2-7
V: TRBV7-9
DNA: TGTGCCAGCAGCTTGGGACAGGGGTCCCACGAGCAGTACTTC
CDR3: CASSLGQGSHEQYF

length: 15
size: NA
D: NA
J: TRBJ2-3
V: TRBV6-2/TRBV6-3
DNA: TGTGCCAGCAGCCCCACCGACGGGGGCACAGATACGCAGTATTTT
CDR3: CASSPTDGGTDTQYF

length: 15
size: NA
D: NA
J: TRBJ2-4
V: TRBV18
DNA: TGTGCCAGCTCATCGACAGTACTAGCCAAAAACATTCAGTACTTC
CDR3: CASSSTVLAKNIQYF

length: 18
size: once
D: NA
J: TRBJ2-7
V: TRBV20-1
DNA: TGCAGTGCTAGTGGGCCTTCCGGACAGAACGTCCTAAGCTACGAGCAGTACTTC
CDR3: CSASGPSGQNVLSYEQYF

length: 14
size: NA
D: NA
J: TRBJ2-3
V: TRBV10-3
DNA: TGTGCCATCAGTGAGGGACATATCACAGATACGCAGTATTTT
CDR3: CAISEGHITDTQYF

length: 15
size: NA
D: NA
J: TRBJ2-7
V: TRBV7-2
DNA: TGTGCCAGCAGCCCCCTGGGGCTAGCGAGCTACGAGCAGTACTTC
CDR3: CASSPLGLASYEQYF

length: 13
size: NA
D: TRBD1
J: TRBJ2-1
V: TRBV5-1
DNA: TGCGCCAGCAGCCTTGGACAGGGGAATGAGCAGTTCTTC
CDR3: CASSLGQGNEQFF

length: 14
size: once
D: TRBD1
J: TRBJ1-3
V: TRBV30
DNA: TGTGCCTGGAATGGACAGGGGAGGACGTACACCATATATTTT
CDR3: CAWNGQGRTYTIYF

length: 16
size: NA
D: NA
J: TRBJ2-1
V: TRBV5-1
DNA: TGCGCCAGCAGCAAAGAGAGGAGGGCGGTAATCGATGAGCAGTTCTTC
CDR3: CASSKERRAVIDEQFF

length: 15
size: NA
D: NA
J: TRBJ1-4
V: TRBV18
DNA: TGTGCCAGCTCACCAATTTCCGCGGATAATGAAAAACTGTTTTTT
CDR3: CASSPISADNEKLFF

length: 10
size: once
D: NA
J: TRBJ2-1
V: TRBV2
DNA: TGTGCCAGCGCGGGGAATGAGCAGTTCTTC
CDR3: CASAGNEQFF

length: 14
size: NA
D: NA
J: TRBJ1-2
V: TRBV28
DNA: TGTGCCAGCAGTTTCTCGGTGGGGCAGCCTGGCTACACCTTC
CDR3: CASSFSVGQPGYTF